This T cell receptor (beta chain) was captured by sequencing in a study of graft-versus-host responses after intestinal transplantation. Study summary: Recipients across the board were started on anti-thymocyte globulin induction, then kept on tacrolimus and steroids for 2 to 4 years. Findings of the study overall: Allograft graft-versus-host to host-versus-graft clonal ratios ran high in patients with graft-donor T cell macrochimerism. Early declines in HvG clones that occurred post-transplant were associated with peak circulating GvH clone levels.

The CDR3 extends over 16 amino acids. Unmatched junction bases numbered 3, after V lost 3 bases and J lost 1 base. The germline V gene has CDR1 SEHNR and CDR2 FQNEAQ (reference sequence). Notes on this clone: Its specificity is unknown.

Sequencing used immunoSEQ multiplex PCR; TCRdb keeps in-frame clones, though not all of them. The sample has approximately 130,000 clones, about 92% seen once; the top ten hold 0.16%. This rearrangement joins TRBV7-9 to TRBJ2-6; 7 bases fit TRBD2. The TCR sequence derives from a human donor who received an intestinal transplant. Sample: unstimulated CD4+ T cells sorted from spleen or lymph node cells, taken before intestinal transplant. CDR3 nucleotide sequence: TGTGCCAGCAGCTTGCGGGGGATATCTGGGGCCAACGTCCTGACTTTC. Its translation: CASSLRGISGANVLTF. Looking up the rest from reference TRBV7-9 and TRBJ2-6 gives the full variable domain: DTGVSQNPRHKITKRGQNVTFRCDPISEHNRLYWYRQTLGQGPEFLTYFQNEAQLEKSRLLSDRFSAERPKGSFSTLEIQRTEQGDSAMYLCASSLRGISGANVLTFGAGSRLTVL.